The T cell receptor beta chain under discussion was sequenced for a study of T cells in Graves' hyperthyroidism and ophthalmopathy. About the study: Once the initial diagnosis was made, peripheral blood was obtained before any treatment.

Turning to this clonotype: What it binds is not known.

Study-wide results and limits: Stable hyperthyroidism was told apart from ophthalmopathy by a model built on 13 V-J features.

Amplified TCR beta CDR3 regions came from RNA transcripts. Carried out on the TCR CDR3, a first-round RT-PCR used the HTBI primer set. TCRdb passed the multiplex PCR reads through MiXCR, listing each CDR3 protein once. The sample records hundreds of thousands of distinct CDR3 sequences, over 15% being singletons. Germline V gene sequence: CDR1 SEHNR, CDR2 FQNEAQ (reference sequence). The V and J ends lost 3 bases and 8 bases respectively, with 8 bases between them. This CDR3 is 13 amino acids long. The hyperthyroidism was newly diagnosed and had lasted under 2 months; the patients were aged 18 to 65. Each diagnosis was grounded in clinical symptoms, serum thyroxine and TRAb, thyroid ultrasound, and orbital computed tomography.

The sample consisted of blood. This sequence originates from a woman aged 50 to 60 with Graves' hyperthyroidism that later progressed to Graves' ophthalmopathy. This sequence joins TRBV7-9 and TRBJ1-6; D unclear. The CDR3 reads CASSFGEDSPLHF. The CDR3 DNA sequence: TGTGCCAGCAGCTTTGGGGAAGATTCACCCCTCCACTTT.